The rows below give T cell receptor beta chains drawn from one sample of a study of blood T cell repertoires in COVID-19. Only in-frame clones appear in the TCRdb table, and some are missing; sequencing was by immunoSEQ multiplex PCR. The table shows roughly 46,000 clones, with approximately 83% occurring only once. The sequencing sample was made of peripheral blood. These receptors were collected from a human donor in a cohort sampled during active COVID-19. The donor label of this sample is uncertain. Each CDR3 is given with its conserved first and last residue. The D gene is left open where the match is weak. The size of a clone is reported for some rows only, either as once, few or many, or as a class for expanded clones.

D gene: TRBD1; V gene: TRBV5-6; clone size: NA; J gene: TRBJ1-5; CDR3 protein: CASSAGTGGNQPQHF; CDR3 DNA: TGTGCCAGCAGTGCCGGGACAGGGGGCAATCAGCCCCAGCATTTT
D gene: TRBD1; V gene: TRBV7-9; clone size: NA; J gene: TRBJ2-7; CDR3 protein: CASTETGDEQYF; CDR3 DNA: TGTGCCAGCACCGAAACAGGGGACGAGCAGTACTTC
D gene: TRBD1; V gene: TRBV6-5; clone size: NA; J gene: TRBJ2-7; CDR3 protein: CASRPSRDRSYEQYF; CDR3 DNA: TGTGCCAGCAGACCTTCCCGGGACAGATCCTACGAGCAGTACTTC
D gene: NA; V gene: TRBV27; clone size: NA; J gene: TRBJ1-6; CDR3 protein: CASSSLPRLNSPLHF; CDR3 DNA: TGTGCCAGCAGTTCGCTCCCCAGGCTTAATTCACCCCTCCACTTT
D gene: NA; V gene: TRBV5-1; clone size: NA; J gene: TRBJ2-1; CDR3 protein: CASSLEDSSYNEQFF; CDR3 DNA: TGCGCCAGCAGCTTGGAGGACAGCTCCTACAATGAGCAGTTCTTC
D gene: NA; V gene: TRBV9; clone size: NA; J gene: TRBJ2-2; CDR3 protein: CASSVADTGELFF; CDR3 DNA: TGTGCCAGCAGCGTAGCTGACACCGGGGAGCTGTTTTTT
D gene: NA; V gene: TRBV6-5; clone size: NA; J gene: TRBJ2-5; CDR3 protein: CASSYSNQGPETQYF; CDR3 DNA: TGTGCCAGCAGTTACTCGAACCAGGGCCCAGAGACCCAGTACTTC
D gene: NA; V gene: TRBV2; clone size: NA; J gene: TRBJ1-4; CDR3 protein: CASRHPWGPANEKLFF; CDR3 DNA: TGTGCCAGCAGGCACCCTTGGGGGCCGGCTAATGAAAAACTGTTTTTT
D gene: NA; V gene: TRBV13; clone size: NA; J gene: TRBJ2-3; CDR3 protein: CASSSGRSTDTQYF; CDR3 DNA: TGTGCCAGCAGCTCGGGGAGAAGCACAGATACGCAGTATTTT
D gene: TRBD2; V gene: TRBV4-3; clone size: NA; J gene: TRBJ2-3; CDR3 protein: CASSPRLAGGQDTQYF; CDR3 DNA: TGCGCCAGCAGCCCGAGACTAGCGGGGGGTCAGGATACGCAGTATTTT
D gene: NA; V gene: TRBV28; clone size: once; J gene: TRBJ2-5; CDR3 protein: CASSFAQAPQETQYF; CDR3 DNA: TGTGCCAGCAGTTTTGCTCAGGCTCCCCAAGAGACCCAGTACTTC
D gene: NA; V gene: TRBV7-3; clone size: once; J gene: TRBJ2-3; CDR3 protein: CASSPGRSSGTDTQYF; CDR3 DNA: TGTGCCAGCAGCCCAGGGAGGAGCTCGGGCACAGATACGCAGTATTTT
D gene: NA; V gene: TRBV2; clone size: NA; J gene: TRBJ1-1; CDR3 protein: CASSRDRWGNTEAFF; CDR3 DNA: TGTGCCAGCAGTCGCGACAGGTGGGGGAACACTGAAGCTTTCTTT
D gene: NA; V gene: TRBV10-1; clone size: NA; J gene: TRBJ2-5; CDR3 protein: CARLTRPETQYF; CDR3 DNA: TGCGCCAGGCTGACAAGGCCAGAGACCCAGTACTTC
D gene: NA; V gene: TRBV20-1; clone size: NA; J gene: TRBJ1-3; CDR3 protein: CSASDARSASGNTIYF; CDR3 DNA: TGCAGTGCTAGTGACGCCAGGTCGGCCTCTGGAAACACCATATATTTT